Below are 28 T cell receptor beta chains sequenced from a single sample in a study of T cell repertoires in cytomegalovirus infection. TCRdb used MiXCR to reprocess the reads, holding one entry per CDR3 protein. The sample holds more than 150,000 distinct CDR3 sequences, approximately 19% seen once. Sequenced: PBMCs. The receptors come from a human donor in good health (CMV status not recorded). Some clones in this sample may be carry-over from other donors' samples.

Worth noting for this clonotype: A read error may produce the germline difference seen at one junction end. The V gene is TRBV6-2 or TRBV6-3, the J gene TRBJ2-2, with D possibly being TRBD2 (5 bases). Germline V gene sequence: CDR1 MNHEY, CDR2 SVGEGT. The CDR3 is 16 residues long. CDR3 protein: CASSYGSKINTGDLFF. DNA of the CDR3: TGTGCCAGCAGTTACGGCAGCAAGATCAACACCGGGGATCTGTTTTTT.

Regarding this clonotype: A much larger clone differs from this one at a single base, so this may be a read error. This CDR3 reads CASSQGRVTEAYF. The CDR3 DNA reads TGTGCCAGCTCACAGGGGCGCGTCACTGAAGCTTACTTT. The chain employs TRBV27 and TRBJ1-1; 7 nucleotides match TRBD1. The germline gives CDR1 MNHEY, CDR2 SMNVEV (reference sequence). The CDR3 consists of 13 residues.

J is TRBJ2-5 and V is TRBV2; D is ambiguous. Germline CDR1 reads SNHLY; CDR2 reads FYNNEI. The CDR3 covers 15 residues. With 0 bases removed from V and 5 bases from J, the gap between germline ends came to 13 bases. CDR3: CASSEAPGLGETQYF. CDR3 coding DNA: TGTGCCAGCAGTGAAGCGCCCGGATTGGGGGAGACCCAGTACTTC.

This clonotype came up many times. V gene TRBV6-5 combines with J gene TRBJ1-4, with 7 bases fitting TRBD1. The V and J ends lost 6 bases and 7 bases, in that order; junction bases with no gene match: 8. The CDR3 is 14 residues long. CDR1 MNHEY and CDR2 SVGAGI come from the germline V gene. The chain's CDR3 is CASRPLDRAEKLFF. CDR3 sequence (DNA): TGTGCCAGCAGACCCCTCGACAGGGCTGAAAAACTGTTTTTT.

The genes are TRBV7-6 and TRBJ2-3, with D uncertain. Trimming stripped 5 bases from V and 2 bases from J, with 5 bases between. Germline CDR1 and CDR2: SGHVS and FNYEAQ. The CDR3 extends over 12 amino acids. The CDR3: CASSTITDTQYF. The CDR3 DNA follows: TGTGCCAGCAGCACGATCACAGATACGCAGTATTTT.

This clonotype has a count of ten or more. The rearrangement links TRBV7-8 to TRBJ1-5; D unclear. Germline-derived CDR1 and CDR2 are SGHVS and FQNEAQ. Trimming removed 3 bases at V and 1 base at J, with 16 bases between. CDR3 size: 17 residues. The CDR3 bases are TGTGCCAGCAGCTTCGGGGTTATGATGGGAAGCAATCAGCCCCAGCATTTT. This sequence encodes CASSFGVMMGSNQPQHF.

The chain carries TRBV5-5 and TRBJ1-2; D is perhaps TRBD1 (6 bases). This CDR3 contains 14 residues. V was pared by 4 bases and J by 7 bases, with 17 bases between. CDR1 is SGHKS, CDR2 YYEKEE, per germline (reference sequence). CDR3 in amino acids: CASSKTGSGGGYTF. CDR3 in DNA: TGTGCCAGCAGCAAAACAGGGTCCGGGGGTGGCTACACCTTC.

The gene calls are TRBV15 and TRBJ2-3, with D unclear. CDR3 length: 15 residues. Trimming removed 0 bases from V and 1 base from J, with 8 bases in between. CDR1 is LNHNV, CDR2 YYDKDF, per germline (reference sequence). This CDR3 reads CATSRDPARTDTQYF. The CDR3 DNA is TGTGCCACCAGCAGAGATCCAGCCCGCACAGATACGCAGTATTTT. The variable domain in full, with the rest retrieved from reference TRBV15 and TRBJ2-3, is DAMVIQNPRYQVTQFGKPVTLSCSQTLNHNVMYWYQQKSSQAPKLLFHYYDKDFNNEADTPDNFQSRRPNTSFCFLDIRSPGLGDTAMYLCATSRDPARTDTQYFGPGTRLTVL.

This clonotype was observed at least ten times. V and J are TRBV28 and TRBJ1-5, with D possibly TRBD1 on 6 matching bases. This CDR3 comprises 16 residues. CDR1 MDHEN and CDR2 SYDVKM come from the germline V gene. The ends were cut back, 1 base at V and 0 bases at J, with 10 bases in the middle. Written as DNA, the CDR3 is TGTGCCAGCAGTTTATATGCAGGGGATAGCAATCAGCCCCAGCATTTT. It translates to CASSLYAGDSNQPQHF.

At least ten counts were recorded for this clonotype. The rearrangement joins TRBV12-3 or TRBV12-4 to TRBJ2-5; a possible D gene is TRBD2 (5 bases). V dropped 3 bases and J dropped 1 base, with 12 bases sitting between them. The CDR3 consists of 15 residues. This CDR3 reads CASSFIGVSQETQYF. The CDR3 nucleotides read TGTGCCAGCAGTTTCATCGGGGTGTCCCAAGAGACCCAGTACTTC.

This clonotype has a handful of counts. This sequence joins TRBV28 and TRBJ1-6; the match to TRBD1 covers 8 bases. There are 19 residues in the CDR3. V shed 2 bases, J shed 0 bases, and the junction held 9 bases outside the gene matches. Germline V gene lookup returns CDR1 MDHEN and CDR2 SYDVKM. CDR3 sequence: CASSLDPKTGVSYNSPLHF. Written as DNA, the CDR3 is TGTGCCAGCAGTTTAGATCCGAAGACAGGGGTCTCCTATAATTCACCCCTCCACTTT.

This clonotype has a handful of counts. CDR3 DNA: TGCAGTGCTAGAGTCGCGGGGGGGCAAATCTGGAACACCGGGGAGCTGTTTTTT. It translates to CSARVAGGQIWNTGELFF. The chain uses TRBV20-1 and TRBJ2-2; TRBD2 matches 9 bases. Germline CDR1 and CDR2: DFQATT and SNEGSKA (reference sequence). The CDR3 is 18 amino acids. The ends lost 1 base at V and 1 base at J; junction bases unmatched: 10.

The gene calls are TRBV24-1 and TRBJ2-2; 12 bases are shared with TRBD2. Losses at the gene ends were 3 bases for V and 3 bases for J; bases not matched to a gene: 10. The germline V gene has CDR1 KGHDR and CDR2 SFDVKD. The CDR3 has 19 amino acids. The CDR3 region is CATSDQQRTSGIYTGELFF. DNA of the CDR3: TGTGCCACCAGTGATCAGCAACGGACTAGCGGGATCTACACCGGGGAGCTGTTTTTT.

This clonotype was detected only a few times. The rearrangement links TRBV7-9 to TRBJ2-1; no reliable D call. The CDR3 has 18 residues. Trimming pared 4 bases from V and 15 bases from J, leaving 34 bases between. Looked up from germline, CDR1 is SEHNR and CDR2 is FQNEAQ (reference sequence). The CDR3 sequence is CASSSARQQLPRGGRWFF. The CDR3 DNA sequence: TGTGCCAGCAGCTCCGCCCGCCAGCAGCTTCCCCGTGGTGGTAGGTGGTTCTTC.

This clonotype was counted between two and nine times. The chain couples TRBV19 to TRBJ1-5; TRBD1 is a possible D gene (5 bases). Between the trimmed V and J ends, which lost 5 bases and 6 bases, there was a span of 14 bases. The CDR3 is 14 residues long. Germline CDR1 reads LNHDA; CDR2 reads SQIVND (reference sequence). CDR3: CASSPRGGIQPQHF. The CDR3, as DNA: TGTGCCAGTAGTCCCCGGGGGGGGATTCAGCCCCAGCATTTT. Filled out from reference TRBV19 and TRBJ1-5, the complete variable domain reads DGGITQSPKYLFRKEGQNVTLSCEQNLNHDAMYWYRQDPGQGLRLIYYSQIVNDFQKGDIAEGYSVSREKKESFPLTVTSAQKNPTAFYLCASSPRGGIQPQHFGDGTRLSIL.

In regard to this clonotype: An end of the junction differs from the germline gene, which may be a read error. The genes are TRBV7-9 and TRBJ1-2; D is uncertain. There are 14 residues in the CDR3. Per the germline V gene, CDR1 is SEHNR and CDR2 is FQNEAQ (reference sequence). CDR3 nucleotides: TGTGCCAGCAGCCTAGCGGTCGGGTCTGAGGGCTACACCTTC. The encoded protein is CASSLAVGSEGYTF.

In this sample, this clonotype turned up a few times. This rearrangement joins TRBV7-2 to TRBJ2-5; the D gene is possibly TRBD2 (6 bases). V was clipped by 5 bases and J by 5 bases, with 18 bases between them. Germline V gives CDR1 SGHTA, CDR2 FQGNSA. This CDR3 spans 15 amino acids. The CDR3 sequence: CASSAGERSGETQYF. CDR3 nucleotides: TGTGCCAGCAGCGCCGGGGAGAGAAGCGGGGAGACCCAGTACTTC. Based on the CDR3 plus reference TRBV7-2 and TRBJ2-5, the full variable domain is GAGVSQSPSNKVTEKGKDVELRCDPISGHTALYWYRQSLGQGLEFLIYFQGNSAPDKSGLPSDRFSAERTGGSVSTLTIQRTQQEDSAVYLCASSAGERSGETQYFGPGTRLLVL.

This clonotype has just a few counts. The V call is TRBV7-2, the J call TRBJ2-7, with D possibly being TRBD2 (5 bases). This CDR3 has 15 amino acids. The V and J ends lost 5 bases and 3 bases respectively, with 17 bases between them. Looked up from germline, CDR1 is SGHTA and CDR2 is FQGNSA. CDR3 protein: CASSKGSAVSYEQYF. CDR3 nucleotide sequence: TGTGCCAGCAGCAAAGGGAGCGCGGTAAGCTACGAGCAGTACTTC. The whole variable domain, remainder taken from reference TRBV7-2 and TRBJ2-7, is GAGVSQSPSNKVTEKGKDVELRCDPISGHTALYWYRQSLGQGLEFLIYFQGNSAPDKSGLPSDRFSAERTGGSVSTLTIQRTQQEDSAVYLCASSKGSAVSYEQYFGPGTRLTVT.

The chain combines TRBV6-5 with TRBJ2-7; D may be TRBD2 (6 bases). The CDR3 has 15 residues. The V end lost 6 bases, the J end lost 1 base, and 16 bases lay between the germline ends. Germline V CDR1 and CDR2: MNHEY, SVGAGI. The CDR3 sequence: CASSHARRGSYEQYF. CDR3 nucleotides: TGTGCCAGCAGCCACGCCCGGAGGGGATCCTACGAGCAGTACTTC.

This clonotype was recorded many times. This chain uses TRBV7-2 with TRBJ1-2; no firm D call. The CDR3 totals 16 residues. V was clipped by 0 bases and J by 0 bases, with 11 bases between them. CDR1 SGHTA and CDR2 FQGNSA come from the germline V gene. Here the CDR3 DNA reads TGTGCCAGCAGCTTAGCAGCGACAACGTCTAACTATGGCTACACCTTC. Encoded protein: CASSLAATTSNYGYTF.

This clonotype has just a few counts. The genes are TRBV25-1 and TRBJ1-2; D not resolved. V dropped 3 bases and J dropped 13 bases, with 18 bases sitting between them. Per germline, CDR1 MGHDK and CDR2 SYGVNS. The CDR3 length is 13 residues. CDR3 region: CASSDGGSPGATF. In nucleotides, the CDR3 is TGTGCCAGCAGTGATGGAGGTTCTCCAGGAGCCACCTTC.

V and J are TRBV5-1 and TRBJ1-1, with D tentatively TRBD1 (5 bases). Germline CDR1 is SGHRS and CDR2 is YFSETQ. V was clipped by 3 bases and J by 0 bases, with 15 bases between them. The CDR3 sequence is 16 residues long. CDR3 in DNA: TGCGCCAGCAGCTCCCGAGGGGAGGCGGTGAACACTGAAGCTTTCTTT. It specifies CASSSRGEAVNTEAFF. Filled out from reference TRBV5-1 and TRBJ1-1, the complete variable domain reads KAGVTQTPRYLIKTRGQQVTLSCSPISGHRSVSWYQQTPGQGLQFLFEYFSETQRNKGNFPGRFSGRQFSNSRSEMNVSTLELGDSALYLCASSSRGEAVNTEAFFGQGTRLTVV.

This clonotype was recorded a few times. J is TRBJ1-6 and V is TRBV14; tentatively, D is TRBD1 (6 bases). CDR3 length: 15 residues. Germline CDR1 and CDR2: SGHDN and FVKESK. The germline V and J ends were trimmed by 1 base and 7 bases, with 11 bases remaining between them. CDR3 sequence: CASSQGAGDNSPLHF. CDR3 in DNA: TGTGCCAGCAGCCAAGGGGCAGGGGACAATTCACCCCTCCACTTT.

This clonotype was picked up a small number of times. The CDR3 DNA is TGTGCCAGCAGTGCGTCCGGGACTAGCGGGAGGTTCGGGCACGAGCAGTACTTC. This sequence encodes CASSASGTSGRFGHEQYF. The rearrangement uses TRBV12-3 or TRBV12-4 and TRBJ2-7; 15 bases are shared with TRBD2. With V trimmed by 5 bases and J by 5 bases, 13 bases remained unmatched. The CDR3 is made up of 18 amino acids.

This clonotype was seen ten or more times. The chain combines TRBV7-2 with TRBJ1-6, with D uncertain. The CDR3 extends over 16 amino acids. With 5 bases removed from V and 7 bases from J, the gap between germline ends came to 18 bases. In germline, CDR1 is SGHTA, CDR2 FQGNSA. The CDR3 nucleotides read TGTGCCAGCAGCCCAGGCCCGCTCGGAGCCAATTCACCCCTCCACTTT. Translation gives CASSPGPLGANSPLHF.

This rearrangement joins TRBV6-8 to TRBJ2-3; 12 nucleotides agree with TRBD2. The germline CDR1 and CDR2 sequences are MNHGY and SAAAGT. The CDR3 consists of 15 residues. V gave up 7 bases and J gave up 6 bases; unmatched junction bases: 8. In nucleotides, the CDR3 is TGTGCCAGCAACGGGGCTAGCGGGGGGGCGGATACGCAGTATTTT. Translated: CASNGASGGADTQYF.

The chain couples TRBV29-1 to TRBJ2-1; D might be TRBD1 (6 bases). Trimming removed 4 bases from V and 4 bases from J, with 14 bases in between. The CDR3 contains 14 residues. Germline V gene lookup returns CDR1 SQVTM and CDR2 ANQGSEA. This chain's CDR3 is CSVVRGRGYNEQFF. CDR3 bases: TGCAGCGTTGTAAGGGGTAGGGGGTACAATGAGCAGTTCTTC.

This clonotype was seen once. The J gene is TRBJ2-5, the V gene TRBV12-3 or TRBV12-4; D gene unclear. The CDR3 loop spans 11 amino acids. V was cut by 5 bases and J by 5 bases, with 6 bases left in between. CDR3 protein: CASSRSETQYF. As DNA, the CDR3 is TGTGCCAGCAGTCGTTCGGAGACCCAGTACTTC.